Listed below are T cell receptor beta chains from one sample, sequenced in a study of early T cells in non-severe SARS-CoV-2 infection. TCRdb passed the 5' RACE reads through MiXCR, listing each CDR3 protein once. The top ten clones hold about 6.4% of a sample with more than 75,000 distinct CDR3 sequences, around 13% of them seen once. The specimen sequenced was whole blood. Receptors originate from an adult who was a healthcare worker with PCR-confirmed SARS-CoV-2 infection or an uninfected control (not recorded which). CDR3s include the opening cysteine and the closing phenylalanine or tryptophan. The D gene is left open where the match is weak.

V: TRBV5-1; D: -; J: TRBJ2-3; CDR3: CASSVQRSTDTQYF
V: TRBV2; D: -; J: TRBJ1-6; CDR3: CASSKVGEVSGSPLHF
V: TRBV11-2; D: -; J: TRBJ1-2; CDR3: CASSLAGSGYTF
V: TRBV9; D: -; J: TRBJ2-1; CDR3: CASSPIDPPGEQFF
V: TRBV30; D: TRBD1; J: TRBJ2-2; CDR3: CAWNRGVGGELFF
V: TRBV2; D: TRBD1; J: TRBJ1-1; CDR3: CAEEGQRNTEAFF
V: TRBV28; D: TRBD2; J: TRBJ2-1; CDR3: CASRIAGQNNEQFF
V: TRBV6-1; D: -; J: TRBJ2-7; CDR3: CASSGDRISYEQYF
V: TRBV7-9; D: -; J: TRBJ2-7; CDR3: CASSLAGIYEQYF
V: TRBV20-1; D: -; J: TRBJ2-1; CDR3: CSARDPLSDEQFF
V: TRBV2; D: -; J: TRBJ2-2; CDR3: CASSGGNTGELFF
V: TRBV6-5; D: -; J: TRBJ2-7; CDR3: CASSPDRVASYEQYF
V: TRBV11-3; D: -; J: TRBJ2-1; CDR3: CASSRTVTAYNEQFF
V: TRBV29-1; D: -; J: TRBJ2-1; CDR3: CSVSRERRYNEQFF
V: TRBV6-6; D: TRBD1; J: TRBJ1-4; CDR3: CASSKEGALKGGPTNEKLFF
V: TRBV7-9; D: -; J: TRBJ2-7; CDR3: CASSLVPPGNYEQYF
V: TRBV19; D: -; J: TRBJ1-2; CDR3: CASSTWPPALYGYTF
V: TRBV19; D: TRBD1; J: TRBJ2-5; CDR3: CASSSQRTGTGQETQYF
V: TRBV29-1; D: -; J: TRBJ2-1; CDR3: CSVEGRMNEQFF
V: TRBV7-8; D: -; J: TRBJ1-5; CDR3: CASSGGGLNQPQHF
V: TRBV7-9; D: -; J: TRBJ2-4; CDR3: CASSSPGAKNIQYF
V: TRBV12-3/TRBV12-4; D: -; J: TRBJ2-4; CDR3: CASSLTTGTKSIQYF
V: TRBV28; D: -; J: TRBJ1-2; CDR3: CASSYRVMSYGYTF
V: TRBV28; D: -; J: TRBJ2-7; CDR3: CASSPGQLRPYEQYF
V: TRBV6-5; D: TRBD2; J: TRBJ2-7; CDR3: CASSPRGSGSYEQYF
V: TRBV20-1; D: -; J: TRBJ1-1; CDR3: CSPPSGAFF
V: TRBV27; D: -; J: TRBJ1-6; CDR3: CASSVEGFSSPLHF
V: TRBV20-1; D: -; J: TRBJ2-7; CDR3: CSARNREVGSEQYF
V: TRBV12-3/TRBV12-4; D: TRBD1; J: TRBJ2-7; CDR3: CASAPTGNYEQYF
V: TRBV9; D: -; J: TRBJ2-3; CDR3: CARDRGDTDTQYF
V: TRBV29-1; D: -; J: TRBJ1-1; CDR3: CSSSGVNTEAFF
V: TRBV29-1; D: -; J: TRBJ1-2; CDR3: CSVEWGNGYTF
V: TRBV9; D: -; J: TRBJ2-3; CDR3: CASSPGPADTQYF
V: TRBV5-1; D: -; J: TRBJ1-1; CDR3: CASRGGQWDGRDTEAFF
V: TRBV5-1; D: TRBD1; J: TRBJ1-4; CDR3: CASSPPGGANEKLFF
V: TRBV15; D: -; J: TRBJ1-2; CDR3: CATSRDWRTTIYGYTF
V: TRBV6-5; D: TRBD1; J: TRBJ1-1; CDR3: CASRHEGQKAFF
V: TRBV20-1; D: -; J: TRBJ2-2; CDR3: CSAPGFASGELFF
V: TRBV20-1; D: -; J: TRBJ1-1; CDR3: CSARDFVWQGAFF
V: TRBV6-1; D: -; J: TRBJ1-5; CDR3: CASSGKVLGAGQPQHF
V: TRBV4-1; D: -; J: TRBJ2-2; CDR3: CASSQGETGELFF
V: TRBV18; D: TRBD1; J: TRBJ1-2; CDR3: CASSPRDRVDGYTF
V: TRBV11-2; D: -; J: TRBJ2-7; CDR3: CASSRTGYEQYF
V: TRBV19; D: -; J: TRBJ2-6; CDR3: CASGYSGANVLTF
V: TRBV7-9; D: -; J: TRBJ2-2; CDR3: CASSTPRGELFF
V: TRBV27; D: -; J: TRBJ2-1; CDR3: CASKLMGDFYNEQFF